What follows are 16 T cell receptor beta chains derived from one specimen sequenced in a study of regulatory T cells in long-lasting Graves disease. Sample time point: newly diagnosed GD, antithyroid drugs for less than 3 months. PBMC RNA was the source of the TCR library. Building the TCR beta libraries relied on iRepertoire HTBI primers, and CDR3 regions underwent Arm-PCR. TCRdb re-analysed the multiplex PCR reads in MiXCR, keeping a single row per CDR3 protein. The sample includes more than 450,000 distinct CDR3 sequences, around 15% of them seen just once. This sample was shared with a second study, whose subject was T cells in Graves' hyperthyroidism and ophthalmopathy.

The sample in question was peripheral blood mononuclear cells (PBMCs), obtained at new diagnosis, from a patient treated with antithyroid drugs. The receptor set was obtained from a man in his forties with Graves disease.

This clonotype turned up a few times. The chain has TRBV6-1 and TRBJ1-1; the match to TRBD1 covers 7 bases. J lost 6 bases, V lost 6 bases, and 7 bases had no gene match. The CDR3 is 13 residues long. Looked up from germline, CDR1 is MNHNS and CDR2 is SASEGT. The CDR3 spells CASRTGSTPEAFF. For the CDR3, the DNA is TGTGCCAGCAGGACAGGGAGTACACCTGAAGCTTTCTTT.

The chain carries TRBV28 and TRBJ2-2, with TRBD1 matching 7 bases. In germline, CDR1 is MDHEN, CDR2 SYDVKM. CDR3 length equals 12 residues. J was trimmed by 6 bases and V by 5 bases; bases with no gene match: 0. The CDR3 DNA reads TGTGCCAGCAGTACAGGGGCCGGGGAGCTGTTTTTT. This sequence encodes CASSTGAGELFF.

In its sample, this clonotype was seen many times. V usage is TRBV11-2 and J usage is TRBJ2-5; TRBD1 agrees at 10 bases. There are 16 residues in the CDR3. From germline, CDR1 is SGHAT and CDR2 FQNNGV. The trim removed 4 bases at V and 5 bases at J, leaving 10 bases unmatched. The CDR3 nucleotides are TGTGCCAGCAGCTCCATGAAGGACAGGGGGTGGGAGACCCAGTACTTC. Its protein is CASSSMKDRGWETQYF.

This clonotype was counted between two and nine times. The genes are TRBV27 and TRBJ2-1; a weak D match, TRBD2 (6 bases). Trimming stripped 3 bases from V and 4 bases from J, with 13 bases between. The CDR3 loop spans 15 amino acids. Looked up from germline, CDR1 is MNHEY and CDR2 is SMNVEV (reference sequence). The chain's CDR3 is CASSFGGSRYNEQFF. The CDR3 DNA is TGTGCCAGCAGTTTCGGAGGGAGTAGGTACAATGAGCAGTTCTTC.

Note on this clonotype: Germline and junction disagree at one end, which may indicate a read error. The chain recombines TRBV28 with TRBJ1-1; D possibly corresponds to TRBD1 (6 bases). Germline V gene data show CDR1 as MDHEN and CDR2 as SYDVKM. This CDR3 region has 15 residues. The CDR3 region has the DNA TGTGCCGGCAGTGTAGTCGGACAGCCGAACATTGAAGCTTTCTTT. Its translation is CAGSVVGQPNIEAFF.

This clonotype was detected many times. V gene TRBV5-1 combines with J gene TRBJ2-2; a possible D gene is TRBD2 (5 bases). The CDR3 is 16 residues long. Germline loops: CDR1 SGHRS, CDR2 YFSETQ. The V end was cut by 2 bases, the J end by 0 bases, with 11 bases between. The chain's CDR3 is CASSFRTGTNTGELFF. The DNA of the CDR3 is TGCGCCAGCAGCTTCAGGACCGGGACGAACACCGGGGAGCTGTTTTTT.

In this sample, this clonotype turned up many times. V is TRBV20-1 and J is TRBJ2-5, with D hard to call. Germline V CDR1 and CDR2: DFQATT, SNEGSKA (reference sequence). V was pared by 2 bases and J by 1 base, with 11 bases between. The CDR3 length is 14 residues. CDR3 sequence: CSARKTLSQETQYF. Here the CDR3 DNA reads TGCAGTGCTAGAAAGACTCTGTCCCAAGAGACCCAGTACTTC.

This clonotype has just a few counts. As DNA, the CDR3 is TGTGCCAGCAGTTTAATTGGGGTTGGGGTCGAGCAGTACTTC. Protein product: CASSLIGVGVEQYF. The chain couples TRBV27 to TRBJ2-7; D gene unclear. Trimming removed 2 bases from V and 6 bases from J, with 14 bases in between. The CDR3 extends over 14 amino acids. The germline gives CDR1 MNHEY, CDR2 SMNVEV (reference sequence).

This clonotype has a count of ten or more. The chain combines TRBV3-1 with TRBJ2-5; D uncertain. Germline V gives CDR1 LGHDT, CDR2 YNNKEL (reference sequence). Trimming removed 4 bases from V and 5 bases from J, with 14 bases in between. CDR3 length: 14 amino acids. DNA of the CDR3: TGTGCCAGCAGCCCCGGGTTGGTCCGGGAGACCCAGTACTTC. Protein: CASSPGLVRETQYF.

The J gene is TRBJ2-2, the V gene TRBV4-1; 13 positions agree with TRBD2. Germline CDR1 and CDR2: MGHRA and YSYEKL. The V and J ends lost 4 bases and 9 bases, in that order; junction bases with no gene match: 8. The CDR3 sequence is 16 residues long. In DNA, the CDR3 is TGCGCCAGCAGCCGACAGGGGACTAGCGGGATCCGGGAGCTGTTTTTT. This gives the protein CASSRQGTSGIRELFF.

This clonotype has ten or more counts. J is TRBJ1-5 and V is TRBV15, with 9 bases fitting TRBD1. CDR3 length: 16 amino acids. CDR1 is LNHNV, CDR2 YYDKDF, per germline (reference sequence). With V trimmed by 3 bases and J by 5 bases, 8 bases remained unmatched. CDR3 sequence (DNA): TGTGCCACCAGCAGGGGGGGACAGGGCGGAGATCAGCCCCAGCATTTT. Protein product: CATSRGGQGGDQPQHF.

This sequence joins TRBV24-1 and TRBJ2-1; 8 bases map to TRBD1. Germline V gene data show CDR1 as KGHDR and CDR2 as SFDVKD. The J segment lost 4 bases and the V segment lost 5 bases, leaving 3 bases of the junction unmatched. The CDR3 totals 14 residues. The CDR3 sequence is CATSVTGGYNEQFF. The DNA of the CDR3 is TGTGCCACCAGTGTTACAGGGGGATACAATGAGCAGTTCTTC.

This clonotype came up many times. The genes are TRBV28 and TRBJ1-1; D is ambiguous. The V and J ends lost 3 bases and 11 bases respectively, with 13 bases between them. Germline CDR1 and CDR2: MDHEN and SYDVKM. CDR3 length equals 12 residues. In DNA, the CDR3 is TGTGCCAGCAGTTTGGGCCACTTCTCGGCTTTCTTT. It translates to CASSLGHFSAFF.

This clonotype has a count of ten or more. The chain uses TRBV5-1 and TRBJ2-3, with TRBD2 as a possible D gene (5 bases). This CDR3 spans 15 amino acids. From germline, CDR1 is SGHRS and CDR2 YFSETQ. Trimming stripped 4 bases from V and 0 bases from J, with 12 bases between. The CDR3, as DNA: TGCGCCAGCAGCACCGGACTGGGTAGCACAGATACGCAGTATTTT. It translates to CASSTGLGSTDTQYF.

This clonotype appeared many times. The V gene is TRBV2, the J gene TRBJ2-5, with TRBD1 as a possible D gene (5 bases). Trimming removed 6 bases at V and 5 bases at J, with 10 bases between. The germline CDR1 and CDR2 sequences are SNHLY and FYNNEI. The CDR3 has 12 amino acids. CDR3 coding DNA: TGTGCCAGCAGCTGGAACAGGGAGACCCAGTACTTC. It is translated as CASSWNRETQYF. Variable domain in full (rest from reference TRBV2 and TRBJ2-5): EPEVTQTPSHQVTQMGQEVILRCVPISNHLYFYWYRQILGQKVEFLVSFYNNEISEKSEIFDDQFSVERPDGSNFTLKIRSTKLEDSAMYFCASSWNRETQYFGPGTRLLVL.

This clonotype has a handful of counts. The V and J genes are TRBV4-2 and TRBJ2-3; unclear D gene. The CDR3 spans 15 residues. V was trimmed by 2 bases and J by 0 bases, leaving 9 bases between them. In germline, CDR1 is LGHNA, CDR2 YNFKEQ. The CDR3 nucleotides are TGTGCCAGCAGCCAATTCCCGACTAGCACAGATACGCAGTATTTT. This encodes CASSQFPTSTDTQYF.